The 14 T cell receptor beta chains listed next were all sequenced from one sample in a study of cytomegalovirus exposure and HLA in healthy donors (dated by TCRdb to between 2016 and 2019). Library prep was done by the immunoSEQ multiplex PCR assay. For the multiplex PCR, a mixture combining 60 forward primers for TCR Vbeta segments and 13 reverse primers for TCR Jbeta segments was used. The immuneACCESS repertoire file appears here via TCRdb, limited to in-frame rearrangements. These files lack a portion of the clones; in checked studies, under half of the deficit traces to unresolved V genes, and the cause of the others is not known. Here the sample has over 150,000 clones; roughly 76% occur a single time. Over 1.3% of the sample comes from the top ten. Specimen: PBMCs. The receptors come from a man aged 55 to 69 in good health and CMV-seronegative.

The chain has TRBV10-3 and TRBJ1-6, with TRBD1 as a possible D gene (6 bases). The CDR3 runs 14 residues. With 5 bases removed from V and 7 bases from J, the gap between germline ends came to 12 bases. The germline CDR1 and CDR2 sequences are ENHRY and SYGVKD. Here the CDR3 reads CAISTGRLNSPLHF. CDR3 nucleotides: TGTGCCATCAGTACAGGGCGTCTCAATTCACCCCTCCACTTT.

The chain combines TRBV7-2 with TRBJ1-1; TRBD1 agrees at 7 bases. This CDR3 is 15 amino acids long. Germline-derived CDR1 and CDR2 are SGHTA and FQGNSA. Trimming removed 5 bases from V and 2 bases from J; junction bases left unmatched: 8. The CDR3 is CASSTTDRANTEAFF. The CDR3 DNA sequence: TGTGCCAGCAGCACAACCGACAGGGCCAACACTGAAGCTTTCTTT. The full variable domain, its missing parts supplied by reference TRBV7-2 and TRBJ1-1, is GAGVSQSPSNKVTEKGKDVELRCDPISGHTALYWYRQSLGQGLEFLIYFQGNSAPDKSGLPSDRFSAERTGGSVSTLTIQRTQQEDSAVYLCASSTTDRANTEAFFGQGTRLTVV.

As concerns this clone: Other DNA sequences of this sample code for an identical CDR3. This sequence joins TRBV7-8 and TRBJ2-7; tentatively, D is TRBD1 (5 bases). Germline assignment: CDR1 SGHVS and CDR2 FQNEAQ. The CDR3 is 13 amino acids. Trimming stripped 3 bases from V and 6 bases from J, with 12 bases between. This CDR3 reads CASSLGRRVEQYF. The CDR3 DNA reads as TGTGCCAGCAGCTTGGGGCGACGGGTCGAGCAGTACTTC.

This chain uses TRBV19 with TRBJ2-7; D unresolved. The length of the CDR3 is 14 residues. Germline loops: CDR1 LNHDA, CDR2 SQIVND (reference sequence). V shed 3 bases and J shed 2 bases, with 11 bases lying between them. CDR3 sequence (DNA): TGTGCCAGTAGTATTAACCAGGAACCCTACGAGCAGTACTTC. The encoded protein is CASSINQEPYEQYF.

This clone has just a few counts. Here the CDR3 DNA reads TGTGCCATCAGTGAGGGAGGGGGCGACACCGGGGAGCTGTTTTTT. This gives the protein CAISEGGGDTGELFF. This chain joins TRBV10-3 and TRBJ2-2, with D possibly being TRBD1 (7 bases). V was pared by 2 bases and J by 3 bases, with 10 bases between. The CDR3 loop spans 15 amino acids. The germline CDR1 and CDR2 sequences are ENHRY and SYGVKD.

CDR3 in DNA: TGTGCCAGCAGCCCGGACAGGGGGTACCCCGGGGAGCTGTTTTTT. This gives the protein CASSPDRGYPGELFF. This chain connects TRBV5-8 to TRBJ2-2; TRBD1 agrees at 10 bases. V lost 4 bases and J lost 6; bases outside the gene matches: 6. This CDR3 has 15 amino acids. The V gene's germline CDR1 is SGHTS and CDR2 YDEGEE.

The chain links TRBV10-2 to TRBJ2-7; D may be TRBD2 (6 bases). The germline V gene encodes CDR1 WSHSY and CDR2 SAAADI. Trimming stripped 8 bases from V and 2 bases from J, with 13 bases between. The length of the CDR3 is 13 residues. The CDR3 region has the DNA TGCGCCAGCCAGAAACTAGCACCCTACGAGCAGTACTTC. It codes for CASQKLAPYEQYF.

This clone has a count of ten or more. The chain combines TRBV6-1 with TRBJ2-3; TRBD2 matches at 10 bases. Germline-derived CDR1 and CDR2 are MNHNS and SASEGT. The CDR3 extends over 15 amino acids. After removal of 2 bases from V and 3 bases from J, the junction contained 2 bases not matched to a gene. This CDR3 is CASSENSGGTDTQYF. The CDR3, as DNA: TGTGCCAGCAGTGAAAATAGCGGGGGGACAGATACGCAGTATTTT.

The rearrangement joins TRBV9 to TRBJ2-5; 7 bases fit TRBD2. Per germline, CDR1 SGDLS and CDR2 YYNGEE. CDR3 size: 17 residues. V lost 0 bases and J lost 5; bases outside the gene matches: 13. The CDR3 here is CASSVGPGGRVLETQYF. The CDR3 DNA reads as TGTGCCAGCAGCGTAGGGCCTGGGGGGAGGGTGCTGGAGACCCAGTACTTC.

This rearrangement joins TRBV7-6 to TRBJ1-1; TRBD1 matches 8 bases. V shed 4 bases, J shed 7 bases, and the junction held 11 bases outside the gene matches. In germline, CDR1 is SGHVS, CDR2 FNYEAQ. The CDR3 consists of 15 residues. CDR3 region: CASSSPTGAEDEAFF. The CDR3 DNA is TGTGCCAGCAGCTCGCCGACAGGGGCAGAAGATGAAGCTTTCTTT. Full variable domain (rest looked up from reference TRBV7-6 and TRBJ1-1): GAGVSQSPRYKVTKRGQDVALRCDPISGHVSLYWYRQALGQGPEFLTYFNYEAQQDKSGLPNDRFSAERPEGSISTLTIQRTEQRDSAMYRCASSSPTGAEDEAFFGQGTRLTVV.

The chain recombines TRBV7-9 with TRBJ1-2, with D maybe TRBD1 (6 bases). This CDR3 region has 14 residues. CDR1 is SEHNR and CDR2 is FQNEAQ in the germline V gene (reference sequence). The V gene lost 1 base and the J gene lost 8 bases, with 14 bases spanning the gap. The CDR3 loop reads CASSLEGQPGGYTF. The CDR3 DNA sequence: TGTGCCAGCAGCTTAGAAGGACAGCCGGGGGGCTACACCTTC. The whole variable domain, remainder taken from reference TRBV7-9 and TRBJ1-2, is DTGVSQNPRHKITKRGQNVTFRCDPISEHNRLYWYRQTLGQGPEFLTYFQNEAQLEKSRLLSDRFSAERPKGSFSTLEIQRTEQGDSAMYLCASSLEGQPGGYTFGSGTRLTVV.

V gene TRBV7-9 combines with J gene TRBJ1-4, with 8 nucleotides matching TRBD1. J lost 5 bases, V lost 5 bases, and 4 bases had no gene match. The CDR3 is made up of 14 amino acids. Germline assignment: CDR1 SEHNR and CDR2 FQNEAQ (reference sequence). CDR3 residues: CASSTGQDNEKLFF. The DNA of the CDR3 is TGTGCCAGCAGCACGGGACAGGACAATGAAAAACTGTTTTTT.

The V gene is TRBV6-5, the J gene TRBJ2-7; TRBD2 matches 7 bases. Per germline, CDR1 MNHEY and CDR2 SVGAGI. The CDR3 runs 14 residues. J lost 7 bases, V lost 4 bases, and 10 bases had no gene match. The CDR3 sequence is CASSWVGGPVEQYF. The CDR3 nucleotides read TGTGCCAGCAGTTGGGTGGGAGGGCCGGTTGAGCAGTACTTC.

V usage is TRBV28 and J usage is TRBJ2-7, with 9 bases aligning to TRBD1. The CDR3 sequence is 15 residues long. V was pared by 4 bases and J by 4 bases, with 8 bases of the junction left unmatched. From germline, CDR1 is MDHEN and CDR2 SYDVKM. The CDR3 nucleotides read TGTGCCAGCAGTTCCCCACAGGGGGCGCAATACGAGCAGTACTTC. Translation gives CASSSPQGAQYEQYF.